The sequence of this T cell receptor (beta chain) was determined in a study of blood T cell repertoires in COVID-19. The V end lost 4 bases, the J end lost 0 bases, and 7 bases lay between the germline ends. Germline CDR1 reads ENHRY; CDR2 reads SYGVKD. The CDR3 contains 14 residues. Original processing methods: Reference gene primer amplification gave estimated nucleated cell counts. Some clones are missing from TCRdb's copy, which holds only in-frame ones; the method was immunoSEQ multiplex PCR. D and trimming were read from the DNA, whereas the V and J calls and clone size are those reported in that table. The sample records 180,000 or so clones, 70% to 90% being singletons. All recovered Cohort 3 donors got two negative PCRs, got clearance, or saw symptom resolution.

The rearrangement uses TRBV10-3 and TRBJ1-5; unclear D gene. Material for sequencing was PBMCs or T cells enriched from blood (not recorded which). The origin of this receptor is a woman aged 45-60 years who had recovered from COVID-19. The CDR3 loop reads CAISGSYSNQPQHF. The DNA of the CDR3 is TGTGCCATCAGTGGCAGTTATAGCAATCAGCCCCAGCATTTT.